Listed below are T cell receptor beta chains from one sample, sequenced in a study of shared clonotypes between healthy human individuals. Clones were sequenced by immunoSEQ multiplex PCR, and TCRdb holds only the in-frame ones, with some missing. The sample yields around 1.6 million clones, 95% to 99% seen once. What was sequenced was naive CD4+ T cells sorted from blood. The receptors derive from a man aged 25 to 45 in good health. The CDR3 runs from the conserved cysteine through the conserved F or W. D genes are given only for firm matches. Clone size is stated in some rows and not others, as once, few, many or a class when expanded.

D	V	size	J	length	CDR3	DNA
-	TRBV28	-	TRBJ1-5	18	CASRHTRQDLGGNQPQHF	TGTGCCAGCAGGCACACCAGACAGGATTTAGGCGGCAATCAGCCCCAGCATTTT
TRBD1	TRBV2	once	TRBJ1-4	14	CASSRQGPNEKLFF	TGTGCCAGCAGTAGACAGGGGCCTAATGAAAAACTGTTTTTT
TRBD2	TRBV28	-	TRBJ2-3	19	CASSFLGLAGGSRTDTQYF	TGTGCCAGCAGTTTCTTAGGACTAGCGGGAGGTTCTCGCACAGATACGCAGTATTTT
-	TRBV7-2	-	TRBJ2-7	14	CASSFPGGSYEQYF	TGTGCCAGCAGCTTCCCGGGTGGCTCCTACGAGCAGTACTTC
-	TRBV2	-	TRBJ2-5	14	CASSEAPGRETQYF	TGTGCCAGCAGTGAAGCGCCAGGCCGAGAGACCCAGTACTTC
-	TRBV28	-	TRBJ2-5	14	CASSLFLSQETQYF	TGTGCCAGCAGTTTATTTTTGTCTCAAGAGACCCAGTACTTC
-	TRBV5-6	-	TRBJ2-1	14	CASSLRSSYNEQFF	TGTGCCAGCAGCCTTCGTAGCTCCTACAATGAGCAGTTCTTC
-	TRBV18	-	TRBJ2-5	15	CASSRSGGNQETQYF	TGTGCCAGCTCACGATCAGGGGGGAACCAAGAGACCCAGTACTTC
-	TRBV28	-	TRBJ2-3	14	CASSFLGGRDTQYF	TGTGCCAGCAGTTTCCTAGGAGGGCGGGATACGCAGTATTTT
TRBD2	TRBV15	-	TRBJ2-3	18	CATSSGLWASGLTDTQYF	TGTGCCACCAGCAGTGGCTTGTGGGCTAGCGGCCTCACAGATACGCAGTATTTT
-	TRBV5-1	once	TRBJ2-1	16	CASSLVGEGSYNEQFF	TGCGCCAGCAGCTTGGTAGGCGAGGGGTCCTACAATGAGCAGTTCTTC
TRBD1	TRBV18	-	TRBJ2-5	15	CASSRDRGVQETQYF	TGTGCCAGCTCACGGGACAGGGGGGTGCAAGAGACCCAGTACTTC
TRBD1	TRBV27	-	TRBJ2-2	17	CASSSNRDRAFRGKLFF	TGTGCCAGCAGTTCGAACCGGGACAGGGCGTTTCGAGGGAAGCTGTTTTTT
TRBD2	TRBV7-9	-	TRBJ2-1	15	CASSPGGLAGNEQFF	TGTGCCAGCAGCCCAGGTGGACTAGCGGGAAATGAGCAGTTCTTC
TRBD2	TRBV15	-	TRBJ2-5	17	CATSRSLSGRVQETQYF	TGTGCCACCAGCAGATCCCTTAGCGGGAGAGTCCAAGAGACCCAGTACTTC
TRBD1	TRBV18	-	TRBJ2-2	17	CASSPPIQGAGTGELFF	TGTGCCAGCTCACCACCGATCCAGGGGGCTGGCACCGGGGAGCTGTTTTTT
-	TRBV6-5	-	TRBJ1-1	12	CASSSGLTEAFF	TGTGCCAGCAGCTCCGGGCTCACTGAAGCTTTCTTT
TRBD2	TRBV7-9	-	TRBJ2-3	17	CASSLDPAGVSTDTQYF	TGTGCCAGCAGCTTAGACCCAGCGGGAGTGAGCACAGATACGCAGTATTTT
-	TRBV7-3	-	TRBJ2-1	16	CASSLMFGSRGNEQFF	TGTGCCAGCAGCTTAATGTTTGGTTCGCGGGGAAATGAGCAGTTCTTC
-	TRBV11-2	-	TRBJ1-1	12	CASSLLGTEAFF	TGTGCCAGCAGCTTACTGGGGACTGAAGCTTTCTTT
-	TRBV7-8	-	TRBJ1-5	13	CASSLLPNQPQHF	TGTGCCAGCAGCTTACTTCCCAATCAGCCCCAGCATTTT
TRBD1	TRBV5-1	-	TRBJ2-7	14	CASSPGQEPYEQYF	TGCGCCAGCAGCCCGGGACAGGAGCCCTACGAGCAGTACTTC
-	TRBV28	-	TRBJ2-3	12	CASSLGPNTQYF	TGTGCCAGTAGCTTGGGACCGAATACGCAGTATTTT
TRBD2	TRBV28	-	TRBJ2-2	16	CASFRTSGANTGELFF	TGTGCCAGCTTTAGGACTAGCGGGGCGAACACCGGGGAGCTGTTTTTT
-	TRBV11-2	once	TRBJ1-2	12	CASSPPSHGYTF	TGTGCCAGCAGCCCCCCTTCCCATGGCTACACCTTC
TRBD2	TRBV5-1	-	TRBJ2-1	18	CASSPGTSGRAVGNEQFF	TGCGCCAGCAGCCCCGGGACTAGCGGGAGGGCCGTGGGGAATGAGCAGTTCTTC
-	TRBV19	-	TRBJ1-1	13	CASSIQLNTEAFF	TGTGCCAGTTCTATACAGTTGAACACTGAAGCTTTCTTT
-	TRBV27	-	TRBJ1-1	15	CASFRSGARDTEAFF	TGTGCCAGCTTTCGGTCAGGGGCGCGAGACACTGAAGCTTTCTTT
TRBD2	TRBV4-3	-	TRBJ2-2	17	CASSQAALAGSTGELFF	TGCGCCAGCAGCCAAGCCGCCCTAGCGGGATCCACCGGGGAGCTGTTTTTT
TRBD1	TRBV6-5	-	TRBJ2-5	16	CASSYLDRETGKTQYF	TGTGCCAGCAGTTACCTGGACAGGGAGACGGGCAAGACCCAGTACTTC
-	TRBV4-1	-	TRBJ2-3	19	CASSQDWSRDTANTDTQYF	TGCGCCAGCAGCCAAGATTGGTCCCGGGACACCGCCAACACAGATACGCAGTATTTT
-	TRBV28	once	TRBJ2-1	13	CASASGVRNEQFF	TGTGCCAGCGCCTCAGGGGTAAGGAATGAGCAGTTCTTC
-	TRBV19	-	TRBJ2-7	17	CASSMANYGGKAYEQYF	TGTGCCAGTAGTATGGCAAACTATGGCGGAAAAGCCTACGAGCAGTACTTC
-	TRBV5-1	-	TRBJ2-2	14	CASDLGAGTGELFF	TGCGCCAGCGACTTGGGGGCTGGTACCGGGGAGCTGTTTTTT
TRBD1	TRBV29-1	-	TRBJ2-7	13	CSVVLTGGYEQYF	TGCAGCGTTGTGTTAACAGGGGGCTACGAGCAGTACTTC
TRBD2	TRBV15	-	TRBJ2-1	14	CATKGGRSYNEQFF	TGTGCCACCAAGGGCGGGAGGTCCTACAATGAGCAGTTCTTC
-	TRBV11-3	-	TRBJ2-1	15	CASSPRSGQESEQFF	TGTGCCAGCAGCCCTAGGTCCGGGCAGGAGAGTGAGCAGTTCTTC
-	TRBV5-5	-	TRBJ1-2	16	CASSLRVGGANYGYTF	TGTGCCAGCAGCCTCAGGGTCGGAGGGGCTAACTATGGCTACACCTTC
-	TRBV29-1	-	TRBJ2-6	12	CSVATGANVLTF	TGCAGCGTTGCGACTGGGGCCAACGTCCTGACTTTC
TRBD1	TRBV28	-	TRBJ1-2	14	CASTRDSFLDGYTF	TGTGCCAGCACCAGGGACAGTTTTCTCGATGGCTACACCTTC
-	TRBV11-2	-	TRBJ2-3	15	CASSLGTRGTDTQYF	TGTGCCAGCAGCTTAGGCACTAGGGGCACAGATACGCAGTATTTT
TRBD2	TRBV2	-	TRBJ2-1	15	CASKQLAGGPNEQFF	TGTGCCAGCAAGCAACTAGCGGGAGGGCCCAATGAGCAGTTCTTC
TRBD2	TRBV5-1	-	TRBJ2-1	16	CASSPGLAGFSSEQFF	TGCGCCAGCAGCCCGGGACTAGCGGGATTTAGTAGCGAGCAGTTCTTC
-	TRBV28	-	TRBJ2-7	14	CASRSSWTGYEQYF	TGTGCCAGCAGATCTTCCTGGACCGGCTACGAGCAGTACTTC
TRBD2	TRBV5-1	-	TRBJ2-7	16	CASSSPLRAGGAEQYF	TGCGCCAGCAGCTCCCCCCTTCGGGCGGGAGGAGCCGAGCAGTACTTC
-	TRBV5-5	-	TRBJ2-5	16	CASSSGSILTHQTQYF	TGTGCCAGCAGCTCGGGGTCCATCCTGACGCACCAGACCCAGTACTTC
-	TRBV14	-	TRBJ1-1	16	CASSQYGGLMNTEAFF	TGTGCCAGCAGCCAATATGGGGGGCTGATGAACACTGAAGCTTTCTTT
TRBD1	TRBV9	-	TRBJ1-1	14	CASSPGQRGTEAFF	TGTGCCAGCAGCCCGGGACAGAGGGGTACTGAAGCTTTCTTT
TRBD1	TRBV5-5	-	TRBJ2-7	14	CASSFRQGSYEQYF	TGTGCCAGCAGCTTCCGACAGGGTTCCTACGAGCAGTACTTC
-	TRBV11-2	-	TRBJ2-2	17	CASSIRYRAANTGELFF	TGTGCCAGCAGCATCAGATACAGGGCCGCGAACACCGGGGAGCTGTTTTTT
-	TRBV19	-	TRBJ1-5	17	CASSKTAGIPSNQPQHF	TGTGCCAGTAGTAAAACCGCAGGGATTCCCTCCAATCAGCCCCAGCATTTT
-	TRBV7-2	-	TRBJ2-7	14	CASSLGPYSYEQYF	TGTGCCAGCAGCTTGGGTCCGTACTCCTACGAGCAGTACTTC